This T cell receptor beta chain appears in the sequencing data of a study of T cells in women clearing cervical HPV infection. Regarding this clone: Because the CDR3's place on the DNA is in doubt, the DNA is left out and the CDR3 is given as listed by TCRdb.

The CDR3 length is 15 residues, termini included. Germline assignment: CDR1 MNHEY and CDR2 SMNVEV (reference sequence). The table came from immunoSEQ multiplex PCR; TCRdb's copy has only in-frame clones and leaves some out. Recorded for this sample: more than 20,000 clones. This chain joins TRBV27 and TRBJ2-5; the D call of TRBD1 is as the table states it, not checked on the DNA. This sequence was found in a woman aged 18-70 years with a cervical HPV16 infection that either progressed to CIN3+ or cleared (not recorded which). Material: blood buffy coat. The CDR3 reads CASSSSIFSQETQYF.